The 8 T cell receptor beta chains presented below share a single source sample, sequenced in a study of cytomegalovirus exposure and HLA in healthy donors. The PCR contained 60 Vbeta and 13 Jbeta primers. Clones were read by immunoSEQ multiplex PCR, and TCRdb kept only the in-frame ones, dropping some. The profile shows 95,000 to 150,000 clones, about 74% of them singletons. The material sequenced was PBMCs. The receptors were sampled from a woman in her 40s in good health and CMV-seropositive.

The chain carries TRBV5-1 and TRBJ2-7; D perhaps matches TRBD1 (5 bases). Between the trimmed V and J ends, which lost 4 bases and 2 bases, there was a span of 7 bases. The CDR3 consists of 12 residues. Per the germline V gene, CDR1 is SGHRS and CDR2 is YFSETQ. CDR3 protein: CASSETAYEQYF. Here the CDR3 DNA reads TGCGCCAGCAGCGAGACAGCCTACGAGCAGTACTTC.

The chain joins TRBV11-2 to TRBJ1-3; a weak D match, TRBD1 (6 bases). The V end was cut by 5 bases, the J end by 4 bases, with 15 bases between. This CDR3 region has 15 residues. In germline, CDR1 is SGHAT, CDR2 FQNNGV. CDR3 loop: CASSLSGGGGNTIYF. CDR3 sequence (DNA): TGTGCCAGCAGCCTCTCCGGGGGGGGCGGAAACACCATATATTTT.

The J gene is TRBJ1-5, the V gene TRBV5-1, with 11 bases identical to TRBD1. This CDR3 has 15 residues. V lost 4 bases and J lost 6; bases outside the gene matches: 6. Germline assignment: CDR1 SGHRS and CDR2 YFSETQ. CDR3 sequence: CASSPWGTGGQPQHF. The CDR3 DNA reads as TGCGCCAGCAGCCCTTGGGGGACAGGGGGTCAGCCCCAGCATTTT.

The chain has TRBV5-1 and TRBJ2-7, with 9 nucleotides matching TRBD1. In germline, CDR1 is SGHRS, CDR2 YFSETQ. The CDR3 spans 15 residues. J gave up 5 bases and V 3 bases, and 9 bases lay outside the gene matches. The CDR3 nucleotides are TGCGCCAGCAGCTGGGGCGGGACAGGGAAGGACGAGCAGTACTTC. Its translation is CASSWGGTGKDEQYF.

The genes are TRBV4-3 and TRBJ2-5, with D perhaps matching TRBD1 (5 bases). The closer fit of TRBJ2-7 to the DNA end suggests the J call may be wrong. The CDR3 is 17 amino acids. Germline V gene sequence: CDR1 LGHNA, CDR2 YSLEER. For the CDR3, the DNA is TGCGCCAGCAGCCAAGATTTGATAGGGGCCCTAGGCTACGAGCAGTACTTC. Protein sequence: CASSQDLIGALGYEQYF.

The CDR3 nucleotides read TGTGCCAGCGGCCGGGACACTGAAGCTTTCTTT. It specifies CASGRDTEAFF. J is TRBJ1-1 and V is TRBV2; D gene uncertain. CDR1 and CDR2 from the germline V gene are SNHLY and FYNNEI. Deletions cut 8 bases from V and 3 bases from J, with 7 bases between. The CDR3 consists of 11 residues.

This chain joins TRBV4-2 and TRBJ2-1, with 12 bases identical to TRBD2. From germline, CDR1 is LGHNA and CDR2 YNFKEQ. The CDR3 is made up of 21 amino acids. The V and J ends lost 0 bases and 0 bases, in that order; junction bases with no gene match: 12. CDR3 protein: CASSQDPRGLAGHSSYNEQFF. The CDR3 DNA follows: TGTGCCAGCAGCCAAGACCCAAGAGGACTAGCGGGACATAGCTCCTACAATGAGCAGTTCTTC.

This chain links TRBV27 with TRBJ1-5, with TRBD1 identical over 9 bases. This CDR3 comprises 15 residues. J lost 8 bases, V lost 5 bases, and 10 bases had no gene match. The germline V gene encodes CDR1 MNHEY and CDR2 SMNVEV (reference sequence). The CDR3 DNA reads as TGTGCCAGCAGTGCTCCGGGACAGGGTATTGAGCCCCAGCATTTT. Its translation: CASSAPGQGIEPQHF.